The next 16 T cell receptor beta chains were all read from a single sample in a study of shared clonotypes between healthy human individuals. This table comes from immunoSEQ multiplex PCR, and its TCRdb copy is limited to in-frame clones, with some not included. The data hold 900,000 to 1,200,000 clones, with about 84% observed a single time. Sequencing input: memory CD4+ T cells from PBMCs. Described subset: CD45RA-negative fraction. Every receptor here comes from a man aged 18 to 29 in good health. Some clones in this sample may be carry-over from other donors' samples.

This chain uses TRBV2 with TRBJ2-1; the D call may be TRBD1 or TRBD2 (5 bases each). The germline CDR1 and CDR2 sequences are SNHLY and FYNNEI. The CDR3 sequence is 15 residues long. V shed 3 bases and J shed 7 bases, with 16 bases lying between them. Here the CDR3 reads CASSEGRAMVNEQFF. CDR3 nucleotide sequence: TGTGCCAGCAGTGAGGGGCGGGCCATGGTTAATGAGCAGTTCTTC.

CDR3 sequence reads: CAIRQANQPQHF. CDR3 in DNA: TGTGCCATCAGGCAGGCAAATCAGCCCCAGCATTTT. The V call is TRBV10-3, the J call TRBJ1-5, with D unclear. The CDR3 loop spans 12 amino acids. CDR1 and CDR2 (germline): ENHRY, SYGVKD. The germline V and J ends were trimmed by 6 bases and 4 bases, with 7 bases remaining between them.

J is TRBJ2-1 and V is TRBV7-6, with a possible D match to TRBD1 (6 bases). In germline, CDR1 is SGHVS, CDR2 FNYEAQ. This CDR3 is 14 amino acids long. V was trimmed by 6 bases and J by 4 bases, leaving 13 bases between them. The CDR3 region has the DNA TGTGCCAGCAGTAGTCAGGGGCTATACAATGAGCAGTTCTTC. This codes for CASSSQGLYNEQFF.

V gene TRBV6-6 combines with J gene TRBJ2-7; 7 nucleotides align to TRBD1. Trimming at V came to 5 bases and at J to 1 base, leaving 5 bases not matched to a gene. Germline assignment: CDR1 MNHNY and CDR2 SVGAGI (reference sequence). The CDR3 is made up of 14 amino acids. CDR3 amino acids: CASSQPGQSYEQYF. DNA of the CDR3: TGTGCCAGCAGTCAACCGGGACAGTCCTACGAGCAGTACTTC.

This rearrangement joins TRBV7-2 to TRBJ2-1; 16 bases agree with TRBD2. The CDR3 is 16 amino acids. The J segment lost 7 bases and the V segment lost 3 bases, leaving 3 bases of the junction unmatched. The germline V gene encodes CDR1 SGHTA and CDR2 FQGNSA. Written as DNA, the CDR3 is TGTGCCAGCAGCTTCGGGACTAGCGGGGGGGGAAATGAGCAGTTCTTC. Protein: CASSFGTSGGGNEQFF. The variable domain in full, with the rest retrieved from reference TRBV7-2 and TRBJ2-1, is GAGVSQSPSNKVTEKGKDVELRCDPISGHTALYWYRQSLGQGLEFLIYFQGNSAPDKSGLPSDRFSAERTGGSVSTLTIQRTQQEDSAVYLCASSFGTSGGGNEQFFGPGTRLTVL.

This chain uses TRBV5-6 with TRBJ1-2, with TRBD1 matching 8 bases. CDR1 and CDR2 from the germline V gene are SGHDT and YYEEEE. Trimming cost V 1 base and J 4 bases; bases outside gene matches: 6. The CDR3 sequence is 15 residues long. The CDR3 nucleotides are TGTGCCAGCAGCTTGAGGGCAACAGGGGGCTATGGCTACACCTTC. It codes for CASSLRATGGYGYTF.

The chain couples TRBV5-1 to TRBJ2-5; perhaps D is TRBD1 or TRBD2 (5 bases each). Trimming stripped 6 bases from V and 5 bases from J, with 14 bases between. The CDR3 runs to 13 residues. Germline CDR1 is SGHRS and CDR2 is YFSETQ. The CDR3 DNA reads as TGCGCCAGCATGTTCGAAGGGGAGGAGACCCAGTACTTC. Translation: CASMFEGEETQYF.

This clone showed up just a few times. The chain carries TRBV30 and TRBJ2-7; D not certain. The V gene's germline CDR1 is GTSNPN and CDR2 SVGIG (reference sequence). V was shortened by 0 bases and J by 2 bases, with 23 bases between the two germline ends. CDR3 length: 18 amino acids. For the CDR3, the DNA is TGTGCCTGGAGTGTACGCGGACCCTTGGGCAGGCCGCCCTACGAGCAGTACTTC. Translated: CAWSVRGPLGRPPYEQYF.

This clone was recorded a few times. The chain has TRBV9 and TRBJ2-1, with 13 positions matching TRBD2. V shed 4 bases, J shed 7 bases, and the junction held 14 bases outside the gene matches. From germline, CDR1 is SGDLS and CDR2 YYNGEE. CDR3 length: 18 amino acids. CDR3 loop: CASSPQTSGRFSGNEQFF. The CDR3 DNA is TGTGCCAGCAGCCCTCAGACTAGCGGGAGGTTCTCTGGAAATGAGCAGTTCTTC.

The chain joins TRBV10-1 to TRBJ2-3; no firm D call. The germline V and J ends were trimmed by 4 bases and 2 bases, with 16 bases remaining between them. This CDR3 comprises 16 residues. Germline lookup yields CDR1 WNHNN and CDR2 SYGVQD (reference sequence). CDR3 region: CASSVGSGLPTDTQYF. CDR3 bases: TGCGCCAGCAGTGTCGGGTCAGGTTTGCCCACAGATACGCAGTATTTT.

This clone has a handful of counts. The V gene is TRBV5-1, the J gene TRBJ2-5; perhaps TRBD2 as D (5 bases). Between the trimmed V and J ends, which lost 5 bases and 5 bases, there was a span of 16 bases. Germline values: CDR1 SGHRS, CDR2 YFSETQ. The CDR3 runs to 14 residues. CDR3 residues: CASSPSLGGETQYF. The CDR3 coding sequence is TGCGCCAGCAGTCCCTCACTGGGCGGGGAGACCCAGTACTTC. Variable domain in full (rest from reference TRBV5-1 and TRBJ2-5): KAGVTQTPRYLIKTRGQQVTLSCSPISGHRSVSWYQQTPGQGLQFLFEYFSETQRNKGNFPGRFSGRQFSNSRSEMNVSTLELGDSALYLCASSPSLGGETQYFGPGTRLLVL.

This chain links TRBV7-3 with TRBJ2-1; D might be TRBD1 or TRBD2, each matching 6 bases. Between the trimmed V and J ends, which lost 1 base and 8 bases, there was a span of 12 bases. The CDR3 has 14 amino acids. CDR1 and CDR2 from the germline V gene are SGHTA and FQGTGA. CDR3 in amino acids: CASSLNRGEDEQFF. The CDR3 nucleotides read TGTGCCAGCAGCTTAAATAGGGGGGAGGATGAGCAGTTCTTC.

The CDR3 DNA sequence: TGTGCCACCAGCAGGGGGACCGGGACGGGGAACACTGAAGCTTTCTTT. Residues: CATSRGTGTGNTEAFF. J is TRBJ1-1 and V is TRBV15; D may be TRBD1 (5 bases). Trimming removed 3 bases from V and 1 base from J, with 15 bases in between. This CDR3 comprises 16 residues. CDR1 and CDR2 from the germline V gene are LNHNV and YYDKDF (reference sequence).

For this clone: Other DNA sequences in the same sample also yield this CDR3. CDR3 in amino acids: CASSPPGGQPQHF. CDR3 DNA: TGTGCCAGCTCACCACCAGGAGGGCAGCCCCAGCATTTT. This chain joins TRBV18 and TRBJ1-5; D unresolved. Trimming stripped 0 bases from V and 7 bases from J, with 7 bases between. CDR1 and CDR2 (germline): KGHSH, LQKENI. The CDR3 extends over 13 amino acids. The whole variable domain, filled in from reference TRBV18 and TRBJ1-5, reads NAGVMQNPRHLVRRRGQEARLRCSPMKGHSHVYWYRQLPEEGLKFMVYLQKENIIDESGMPKERFSAEFPKEGPSILRIQQVVRGDSAAYFCASSPPGGQPQHFGDGTRLSIL.

The chain combines TRBV2 with TRBJ2-2, with no clear D. This CDR3 is 14 amino acids long. Trimming cost V 1 base and J 3 bases, with 6 bases left between them. The germline V gene has CDR1 SNHLY and CDR2 FYNNEI. Here the CDR3 reads CASSEEGYTGELFF. The CDR3 DNA reads as TGTGCCAGCAGTGAAGAAGGGTACACCGGGGAGCTGTTTTTT.

There are many counts of this clone. The V gene is TRBV7-2, the J gene TRBJ2-2; 8 bases fit TRBD1. The trim removed 10 bases at V and 4 bases at J, leaving 14 bases unmatched. CDR3 length: 16 residues. CDR1 SGHTA and CDR2 FQGNSA come from the germline V gene. The CDR3 spells CATLIPGQGFTGELFF. In DNA form, the CDR3 reads TGTGCCACCCTGATTCCCGGACAGGGTTTCACCGGGGAGCTGTTTTTT.